This T cell receptor (beta chain) was recorded in a study of cytomegalovirus exposure and HLA in healthy donors. Regarding the study as a whole: A later analysis linked fewer than 20,000 TCR beta sequences to HLA alleles at 0.05 false discovery rate. A few V segments could not be told apart, such as TRBV6-2 and TRBV6-3, and were left out. For most TCR beta V segments, an earlier analysis put the productive rate at about 87% or about 30% of the time. Later analysis suggested most CMV-associated TCR beta chains were HLA-restricted.

Germline lookup yields CDR1 SGHRS and CDR2 YFSETQ. V lost 7 bases to trimming and J lost 0 bases, with 19 bases between them. The CDR3 contains 16 residues. Of note for this clone: Its target is not known.

The PCR made use of 60 Vbeta and 13 Jbeta primers. The table came from immunoSEQ multiplex PCR; TCRdb's copy has only in-frame clones and leaves some out. The sample includes fewer than 200,000 clones, about 72% of them seen just once. V gene TRBV5-1 combines with J gene TRBJ1-2; D is perhaps TRBD1 (5 bases). This receptor was obtained from a girl aged 10-17 years in good health and CMV-seronegative. Sequencing was done on a sample of PBMCs. The CDR3 loop is CASGREGVGPNYGYTF. CDR3 sequence (DNA): TGCGCCAGCGGCAGGGAGGGAGTGGGGCCTAACTATGGCTACACCTTC.